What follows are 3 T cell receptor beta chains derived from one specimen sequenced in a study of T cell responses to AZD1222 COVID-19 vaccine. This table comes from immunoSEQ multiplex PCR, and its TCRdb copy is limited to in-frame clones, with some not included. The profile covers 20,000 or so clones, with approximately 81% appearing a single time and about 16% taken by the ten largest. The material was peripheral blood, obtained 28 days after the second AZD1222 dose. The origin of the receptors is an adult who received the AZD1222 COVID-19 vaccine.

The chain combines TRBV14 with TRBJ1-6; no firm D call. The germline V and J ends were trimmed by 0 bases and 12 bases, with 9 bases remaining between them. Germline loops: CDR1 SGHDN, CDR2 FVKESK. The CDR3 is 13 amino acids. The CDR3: CASSQDFRLPLHF. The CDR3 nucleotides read TGTGCCAGCAGCCAAGATTTTCGGTTACCCCTCCACTTT.

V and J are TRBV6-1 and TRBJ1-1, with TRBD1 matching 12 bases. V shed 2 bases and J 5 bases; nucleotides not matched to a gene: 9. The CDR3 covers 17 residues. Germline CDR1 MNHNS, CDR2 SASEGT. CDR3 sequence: CASSEPGTGGWGTEAFF. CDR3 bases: TGTGCCAGCAGTGAACCCGGGACAGGGGGCTGGGGTACTGAAGCTTTCTTT.

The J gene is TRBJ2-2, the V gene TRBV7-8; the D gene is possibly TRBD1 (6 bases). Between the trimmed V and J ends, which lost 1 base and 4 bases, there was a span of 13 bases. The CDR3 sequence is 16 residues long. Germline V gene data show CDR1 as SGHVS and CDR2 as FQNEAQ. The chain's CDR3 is CASSLGAGDTTGELFF. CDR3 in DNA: TGTGCCAGCAGCTTAGGGGCCGGGGACACCACCGGGGAGCTGTTTTTT.